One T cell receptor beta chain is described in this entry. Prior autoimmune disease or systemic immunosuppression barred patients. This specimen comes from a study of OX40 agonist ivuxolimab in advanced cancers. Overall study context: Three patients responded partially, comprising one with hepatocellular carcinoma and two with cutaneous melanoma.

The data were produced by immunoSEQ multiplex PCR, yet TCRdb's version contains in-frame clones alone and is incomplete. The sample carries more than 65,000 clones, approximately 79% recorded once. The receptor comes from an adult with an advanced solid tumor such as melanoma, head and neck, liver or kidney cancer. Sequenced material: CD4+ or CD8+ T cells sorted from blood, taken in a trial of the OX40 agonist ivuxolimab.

The chain's CDR3 is CASSPNTKRSYGYTF. CDR3 bases: TGTGCCAGCTCACCGAATACTAAGAGGAGCTATGGCTACACCTTC. The chain combines TRBV18 with TRBJ1-2; the D is unclear. The CDR3 extends over 15 amino acids. V dropped 3 bases and J dropped 4 bases, with 15 bases sitting between them. CDR1 and CDR2 (germline): KGHSH, LQKENI.